This TCR beta chain was identified during a study of blood T cell repertoires in COVID-19. Study-wide context: Collection of acute and convalescent COVID-19 samples took place in the United States, Italy and Spain.

Clones were sequenced by immunoSEQ multiplex PCR, and TCRdb holds only the in-frame ones, with some missing. The sample lists over 350,000 clones; over 75% were seen once. CDR1 and CDR2 (germline): SGHVS, FQNEAQ. V dropped 0 bases and J dropped 6; count of bases not matched to a gene: 2. The CDR3 spans 14 residues. Researchers sorted participants into cohorts using their self-reported clinical history. What was sequenced was PBMCs or T cells enriched from blood (not recorded which). The V call is TRBV7-8, the J call TRBJ1-3; 7 bases align to TRBD1. The receptor comes from a woman aged 30 to 39 with acute COVID-19. The CDR3 is CASSLADRVNTIYF. CDR3 in DNA: TGTGCCAGCAGCTTAGCCGACAGGGTAAACACCATATATTTT.